A selection of T cell receptor beta chains follows, all from one sample in a study of OX40 agonist ivuxolimab in advanced cancers. Produced via immunoSEQ multiplex PCR; TCRdb's table is partial and in-frame only. The table has tens of thousands of clones, around nine tenths seen once. This specimen consisted of CD4+ or CD8+ T cells sorted from blood, obtained in a trial of the OX40 agonist ivuxolimab. The receptor set was obtained from an adult with an advanced solid tumor such as melanoma, head and neck, liver or kidney cancer. Each CDR3 is given with its conserved first and last residue.

j_call v_call cdr3_aa
NA TRBV11-3 CASSFASGGTYEQYF
TRBJ2-3 TRBV5-6 CASSLLAGGTDTQYF
TRBJ2-3 TRBV12-5 CASGPRQNTDTQYF
TRBJ1-6 TRBV27 CASSWDRNNSPLHF
TRBJ1-1 TRBV6-5 CASKGYRGDTEAFF
TRBJ1-5 TRBV7-2 CASSLDRGRGQPQHF
TRBJ2-3 TRBV6-5 CASRASGGGGDTQYF
TRBJ2-4 TRBV7-9 CASSGGNIQYF
TRBJ2-1 TRBV5-6 CASSFTGGPYNEQFF
TRBJ1-5 TRBV12-5 CASGLENTSPQHF
TRBJ2-1 TRBV10-1 CASSEDARASGERVFYNEQFF
TRBJ2-4 TRBV10-3 CAISPDRENIQYF
TRBJ1-1 TRBV4-2 CASSQASDRAEAFF
TRBJ2-1 TRBV6-5 CASTHRLAGHNEQFF
TRBJ2-7 TRBV5-6 CASRPGLLSSYEQYF
TRBJ1-1 TRBV7-9 CTSSLELTRTPAEAFF
TRBJ1-4 TRBV19 CATKGGNEKLFF
TRBJ2-4 TRBV11-1 CASSSSRAKNIQYF
TRBJ2-1 TRBV6-5 CASTGTYNEQFF
TRBJ2-7 TRBV19 CASSLEGTGGPYEQYF
TRBJ1-2 TRBV4-1 CASSQIAPYGYTF
TRBJ1-2 TRBV29-1 CSVGSGLGYTF
TRBJ2-1 TRBV18 CASSPQPGHGDEQFF
TRBJ1-3 TRBV4-2 CASSPLGGSFSGNTIYF
TRBJ1-5 TRBV9 CASSGGQGNNQPQHF
TRBJ2-5 TRBV11-3 CASSPGTSLQETQYF
TRBJ1-2 TRBV30 CAILGGNYGYTF
TRBJ2-1 TRBV6-6 CASSPTSGSYNEQFF
TRBJ1-1 TRBV19 CASRREGGRRGTEAFF
TRBJ1-2 TRBV19 CASSGQRINYGYTF
TRBJ2-1 TRBV27 CASRGARQRYNEQFF
TRBJ2-6 TRBV7-6 CASSSKVQGESGANVLTF
TRBJ2-1 TRBV5-4 CASSLRFRQGNEQFF
TRBJ2-7 TRBV28 CASLRTAYYEQYF
TRBJ2-5 TRBV5-8 CASSRGGTSGGEETQYF
TRBJ1-6 TRBV6-5 CASSYSSQGRSPLHF
TRBJ1-2 TRBV14 CASSQEIAGFGYTF
TRBJ1-2 TRBV30 CAWIGDPGGARGYTF
TRBJ1-4 TRBV7-6 CASSLRGSNEKLFF
TRBJ1-4 TRBV7-9 CASSLGTNEKLFF
TRBJ2-6 TRBV11-3 CASSLGDRGGPGANVLTF